This TCR beta chain emerged from a study of blood T cell repertoires in COVID-19 (dated by TCRdb to 2020 to 2021). About the full investigation: Samples covering the acute and convalescent phases of COVID-19 were provided by collaborators in the United States, Italy and Spain. The material from the prospective study consisted of cDNA or gDNA derived from T cells, B-cell-depleted T cells, or PBMCs. The dataset comprised deeply sampled blood TCRbeta repertoires from subjects exposed to, actively infected with, or recovered from COVID-19. The repertoires were made available in a free public database intended to serve as a resource for research on the immune response to SARS-CoV-2. The samples were drawn from the first 160 participants of the ongoing ImmuneRACE study and from 1,254 subjects provided by 6 global collaborators. Sample metadata almost always included a de-identified subject ID, COVID-19 status, age in years and sex. Where available, HLA class I and class II types were obtained from metadata supplied by the sample provider rather than from assay-based typing.

What the study reported, not specific to this receptor: Clinical and demographic metadata were provided uncurated, with the amount varying by source and participant.

Details on this clone: Its antigen is not yet known. The sample holds no much larger clone one base away, and base qualities are not on file.

The CDR3 covers 18 residues, taking in both the cysteine and the phenylalanine. Kept here is only the CDR3 DNA, which spans 54 bases and is read in frame from base 1. Relative to germline, V is 4 bases shorter and J is 3 bases shorter, with 22 bases between their ends. The germline V gene (reference sequence) specifies LNHDA as CDR1 and SQIVND as CDR2. Another Seattle source contributed samples from volunteer blood donors who had recovered from COVID-19. Collaborating institutions collected whole blood in K2EDTA tubes following their own protocols. For TCRbeta analysis, collaborators shipped samples as frozen whole blood, isolated PBMCs, or DNA extracted from either of those sample types. TCRbeta CDR3 regions were amplified from genomic DNA using the immunoSEQ Assay, a bias-controlled multiplex PCR. The study's processing was this. The number of nucleated cells in each sample was estimated by amplification of reference gene primers within the assay. Sequence reads were collapsed and filtered to measure the absolute abundance of every unique TCRbeta CDR3 rearrangement. For each sample, productive Simpson clonality was calculated as the square root of Simpson's diversity index over productive rearrangements. TCRdb provides this immuneACCESS table in a form limited to in-frame rearrangements. Some clones are lacking; in checked studies, under half of them reflect an unresolved V gene, and why the rest are absent is not known. V and J calls and clone size are given by that table; D and trimming were obtained from the DNA. This sample is represented by fewer than 300,000 clones; about nine tenths of them were singletons. Approximately 1.5% of the sample is taken by the ten largest.

The specimen was peripheral blood. The chain employs TRBV19 and TRBJ2-1, and possibly TRBD1, on 6 matching bases. This TCR derives from a woman between 35 and 50 years old who had recovered from COVID-19. The sequence in DNA is TGTGCCAGTAGTAAGCGGACGGGACAAAGTCTCGTCTACAATGAGCAGTTCTTC. The resulting protein is CASSKRTGQSLVYNEQFF.